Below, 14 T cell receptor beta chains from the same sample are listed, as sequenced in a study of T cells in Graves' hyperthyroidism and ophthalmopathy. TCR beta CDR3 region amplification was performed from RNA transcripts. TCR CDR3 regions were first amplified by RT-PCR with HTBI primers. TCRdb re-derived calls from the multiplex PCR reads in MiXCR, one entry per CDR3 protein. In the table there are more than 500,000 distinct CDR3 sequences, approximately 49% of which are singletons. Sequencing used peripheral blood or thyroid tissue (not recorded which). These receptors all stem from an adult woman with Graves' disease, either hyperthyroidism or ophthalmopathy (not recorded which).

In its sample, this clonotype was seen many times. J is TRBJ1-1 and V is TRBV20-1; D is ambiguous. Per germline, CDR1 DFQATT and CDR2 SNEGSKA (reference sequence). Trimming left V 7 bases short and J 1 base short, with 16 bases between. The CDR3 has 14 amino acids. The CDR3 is CSVQTRPGNTEAFF. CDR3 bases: TGCAGTGTTCAGACAAGGCCAGGGAACACTGAAGCTTTCTTT.

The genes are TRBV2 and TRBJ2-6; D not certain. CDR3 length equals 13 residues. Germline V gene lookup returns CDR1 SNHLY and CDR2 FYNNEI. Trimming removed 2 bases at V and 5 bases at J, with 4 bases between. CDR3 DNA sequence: TGTGCCAGCAGTGAACACAGGGCCAACGTCCTGACTTTC. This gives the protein CASSEHRANVLTF. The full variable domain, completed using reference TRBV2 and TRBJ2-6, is EPEVTQTPSHQVTQMGQEVILRCVPISNHLYFYWYRQILGQKVEFLVSFYNNEISEKSEIFDDQFSVERPDGSNFTLKIRSTKLEDSAMYFCASSEHRANVLTFGAGSRLTVL.

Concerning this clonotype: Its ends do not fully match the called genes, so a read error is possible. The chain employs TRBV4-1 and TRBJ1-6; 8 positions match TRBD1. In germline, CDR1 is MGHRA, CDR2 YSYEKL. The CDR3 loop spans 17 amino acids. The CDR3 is CTSSQEGGQGYNSPLHF. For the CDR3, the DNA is TGCACCAGCAGCCAAGAGGGCGGACAGGGATATAATTCACCCCTCCACTTT.

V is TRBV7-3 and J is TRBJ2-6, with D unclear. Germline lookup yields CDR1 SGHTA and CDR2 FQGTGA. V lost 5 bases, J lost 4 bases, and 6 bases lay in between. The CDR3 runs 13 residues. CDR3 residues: CASSAQGANVLTF. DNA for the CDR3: TGTGCCAGCAGCGCACAGGGGGCCAACGTCCTGACTTTC.

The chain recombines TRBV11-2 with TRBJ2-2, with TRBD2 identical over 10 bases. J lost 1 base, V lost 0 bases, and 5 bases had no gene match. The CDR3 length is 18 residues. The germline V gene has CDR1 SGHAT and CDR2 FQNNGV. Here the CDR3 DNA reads TGTGCCAGCAGCTTAGAGTTACTAGCGGGAATGAACACCGGGGAGCTGTTTTTT. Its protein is CASSLELLAGMNTGELFF. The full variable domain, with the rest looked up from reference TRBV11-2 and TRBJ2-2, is EAGVAQSPRYKIIEKRQSVAFWCNPISGHATLYWYQQILGQGPKLLIQFQNNGVVDDSQLPKDRFSAERLKGVDSTLKIQPAKLEDSAVYLCASSLELLAGMNTGELFFGEGSRLTVL.

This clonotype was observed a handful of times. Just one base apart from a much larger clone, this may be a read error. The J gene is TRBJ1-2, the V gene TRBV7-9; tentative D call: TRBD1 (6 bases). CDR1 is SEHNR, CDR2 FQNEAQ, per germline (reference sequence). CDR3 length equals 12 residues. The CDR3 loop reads CAGSSGTRGYTF. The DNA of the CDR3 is TGTGCCGGCAGCTCCGGGACAAGAGGCTACACCTTC.

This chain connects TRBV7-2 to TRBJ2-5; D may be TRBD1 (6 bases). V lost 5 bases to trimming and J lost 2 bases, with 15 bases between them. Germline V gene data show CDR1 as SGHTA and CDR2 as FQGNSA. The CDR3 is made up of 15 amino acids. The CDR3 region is CASSPSWDTQETQYF. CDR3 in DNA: TGTGCCAGCAGCCCGTCCTGGGACACTCAAGAGACCCAGTACTTC.

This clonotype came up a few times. The CDR3 region has the DNA TGTGCCATCAGTGGACTAGCGGGAGAAGAGCAGTACTTC. It translates to CAISGLAGEEQYF. This sequence joins TRBV10-3 and TRBJ2-7; 12 nucleotides line up with TRBD2. This CDR3 has 13 amino acids. The trim removed 4 bases at V and 7 bases at J, leaving 2 bases unmatched. Per the germline V gene, CDR1 is ENHRY and CDR2 is SYGVKD.

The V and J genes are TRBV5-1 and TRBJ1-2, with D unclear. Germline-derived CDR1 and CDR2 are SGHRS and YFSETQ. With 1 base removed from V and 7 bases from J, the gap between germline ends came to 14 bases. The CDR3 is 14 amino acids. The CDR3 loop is CASSLLPGEGGYTF. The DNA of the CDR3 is TGCGCCAGCAGCTTGTTGCCCGGAGAGGGTGGCTACACCTTC.

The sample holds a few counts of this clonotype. The CDR3 nucleotides are TGTGCCAGCAGCTTATGGCTAGCGGGACAAGAGACCCAGTACTTC. Translation gives CASSLWLAGQETQYF. The chain recombines TRBV5-5 with TRBJ2-5; the match to TRBD2 covers 9 bases. The germline V gene encodes CDR1 SGHKS and CDR2 YYEKEE (reference sequence). The CDR3 length is 15 residues. Trimming cost V 2 bases and J 2 bases; bases outside gene matches: 4.

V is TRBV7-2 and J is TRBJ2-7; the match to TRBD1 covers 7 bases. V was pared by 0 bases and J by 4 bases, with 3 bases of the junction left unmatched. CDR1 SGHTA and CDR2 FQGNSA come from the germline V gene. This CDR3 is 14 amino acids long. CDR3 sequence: CASSLAGQHYEQYF. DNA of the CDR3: TGTGCCAGCAGCTTAGCGGGACAGCATTACGAGCAGTACTTC.

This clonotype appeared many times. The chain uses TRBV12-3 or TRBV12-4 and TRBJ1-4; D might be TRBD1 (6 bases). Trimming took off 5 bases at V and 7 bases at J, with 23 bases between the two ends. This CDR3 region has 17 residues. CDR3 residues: CASSPPGALGKVEKLFF. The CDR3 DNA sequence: TGTGCCAGCAGTCCCCCGGGGGCGCTGGGGAAAGTTGAAAAACTGTTTTTT.

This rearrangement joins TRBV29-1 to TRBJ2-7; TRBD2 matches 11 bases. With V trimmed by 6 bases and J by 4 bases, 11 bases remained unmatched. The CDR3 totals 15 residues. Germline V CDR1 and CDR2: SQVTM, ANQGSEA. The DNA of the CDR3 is TGCAGCGTCGACATGCCGGGACTAGCGGATTACGAGCAGTACTTC. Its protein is CSVDMPGLADYEQYF.

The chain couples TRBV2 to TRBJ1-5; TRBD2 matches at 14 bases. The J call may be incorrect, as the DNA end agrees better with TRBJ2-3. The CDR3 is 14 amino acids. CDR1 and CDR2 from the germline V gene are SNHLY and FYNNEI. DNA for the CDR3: TGTGCCAGCAAGGGACTAGCGGGAGCCGGTACGCAGTATTTT. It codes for CASKGLAGAGTQYF.